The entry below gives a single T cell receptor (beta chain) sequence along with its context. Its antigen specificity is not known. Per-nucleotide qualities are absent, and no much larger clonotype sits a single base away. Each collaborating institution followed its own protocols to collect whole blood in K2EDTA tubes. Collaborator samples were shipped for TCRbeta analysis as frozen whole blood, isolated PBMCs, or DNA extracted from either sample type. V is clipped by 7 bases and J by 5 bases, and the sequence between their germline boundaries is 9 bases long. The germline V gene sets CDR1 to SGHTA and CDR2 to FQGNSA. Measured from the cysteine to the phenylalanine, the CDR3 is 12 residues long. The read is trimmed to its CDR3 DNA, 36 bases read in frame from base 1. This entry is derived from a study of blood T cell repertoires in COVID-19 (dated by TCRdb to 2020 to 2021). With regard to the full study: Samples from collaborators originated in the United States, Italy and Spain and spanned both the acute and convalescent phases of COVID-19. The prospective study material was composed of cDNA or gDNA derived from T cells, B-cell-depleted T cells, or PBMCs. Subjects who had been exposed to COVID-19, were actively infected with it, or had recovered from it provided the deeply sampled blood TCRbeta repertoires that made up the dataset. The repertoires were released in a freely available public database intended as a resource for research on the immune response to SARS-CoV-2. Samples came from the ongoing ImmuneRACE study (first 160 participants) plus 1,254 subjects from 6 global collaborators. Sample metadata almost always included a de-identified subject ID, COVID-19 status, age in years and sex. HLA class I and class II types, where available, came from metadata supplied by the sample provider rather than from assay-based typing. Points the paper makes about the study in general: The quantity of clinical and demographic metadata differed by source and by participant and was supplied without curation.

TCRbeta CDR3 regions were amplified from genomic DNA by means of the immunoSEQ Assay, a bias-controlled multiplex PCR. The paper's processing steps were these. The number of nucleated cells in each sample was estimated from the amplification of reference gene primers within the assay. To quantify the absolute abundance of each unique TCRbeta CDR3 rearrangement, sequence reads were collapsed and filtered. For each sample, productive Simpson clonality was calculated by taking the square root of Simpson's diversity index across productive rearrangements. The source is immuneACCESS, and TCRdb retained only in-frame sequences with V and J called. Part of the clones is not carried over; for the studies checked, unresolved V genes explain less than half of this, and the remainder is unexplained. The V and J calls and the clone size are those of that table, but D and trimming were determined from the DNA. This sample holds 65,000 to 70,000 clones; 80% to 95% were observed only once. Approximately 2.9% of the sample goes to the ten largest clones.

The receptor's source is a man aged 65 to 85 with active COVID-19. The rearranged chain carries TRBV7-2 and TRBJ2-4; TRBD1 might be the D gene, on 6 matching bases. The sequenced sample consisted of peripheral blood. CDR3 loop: CASTNRENIQYF. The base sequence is TGTGCCAGCACCAACAGGGAAAACATTCAGTACTTC.